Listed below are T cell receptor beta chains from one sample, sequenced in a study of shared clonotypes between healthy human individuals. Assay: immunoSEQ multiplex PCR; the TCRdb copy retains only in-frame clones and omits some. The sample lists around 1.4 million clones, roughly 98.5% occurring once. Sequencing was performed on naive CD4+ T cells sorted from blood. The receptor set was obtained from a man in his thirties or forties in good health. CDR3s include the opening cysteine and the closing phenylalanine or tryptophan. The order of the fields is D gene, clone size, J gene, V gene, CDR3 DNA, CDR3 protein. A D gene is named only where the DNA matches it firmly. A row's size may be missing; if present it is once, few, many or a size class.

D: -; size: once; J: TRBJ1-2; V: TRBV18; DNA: TGTGCCAGCTCACCAGAGGGGGACTATGGCTACACCTTC; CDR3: CASSPEGDYGYTF
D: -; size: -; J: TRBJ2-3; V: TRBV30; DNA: TGTGCCTGGAGCCGTGCAGATACGCAGTATTTT; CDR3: CAWSRADTQYF
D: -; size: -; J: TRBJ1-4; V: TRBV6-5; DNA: TGTGCCAGCAGTTACTTGGGAGGTCAGGGCGAAAAACTGTTTTTT; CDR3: CASSYLGGQGEKLFF
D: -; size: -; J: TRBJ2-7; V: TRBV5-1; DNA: TGCGCCAGCAGCAGGGGAGAAACCTACGAGCAGTACTTC; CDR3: CASSRGETYEQYF
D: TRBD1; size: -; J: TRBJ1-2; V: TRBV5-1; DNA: TGCGCCAGCAGATCCCCGGGACAGCCATTCTATGGCTACACCTTC; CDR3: CASRSPGQPFYGYTF
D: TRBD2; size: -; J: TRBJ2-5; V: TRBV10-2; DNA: TGCGCCAGCACCCCGGGACTACTTGTGACCCAGTACTTC; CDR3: CASTPGLLVTQYF
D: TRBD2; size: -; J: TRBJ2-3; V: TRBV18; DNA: TGTGCCAGCTCACCACTTCCTAGCGGGAGCACAGATACGCAGTATTTT; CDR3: CASSPLPSGSTDTQYF
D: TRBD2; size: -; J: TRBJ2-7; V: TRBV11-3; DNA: TGTGCCAGCAGCTTAGACGGGAGGAGTACCTACGAGCAGTACTTC; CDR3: CASSLDGRSTYEQYF
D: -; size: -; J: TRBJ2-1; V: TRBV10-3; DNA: TGTGCCATCGAGGGGGCGGGGACCTTCTCCTACAATGAGCAGTTCTTC; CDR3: CAIEGAGTFSYNEQFF
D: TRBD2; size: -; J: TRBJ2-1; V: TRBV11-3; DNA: TGTGCCAGCAGCTTAGATAAGGCAGGAAAGCGGGAGTGCTCCTACAATGAGCAGTTCTTC; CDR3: CASSLDKAGKRECSYNEQFF
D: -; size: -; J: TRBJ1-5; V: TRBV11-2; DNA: TGTGCCAGCAGCTTAGACAGGGTTCAGCCCCAGCATTTT; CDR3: CASSLDRVQPQHF
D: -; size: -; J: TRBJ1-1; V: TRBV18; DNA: TGTGCCAGCTCACCGTTGCAGGACAGGAACACTGAAGCTTTCTTT; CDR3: CASSPLQDRNTEAFF
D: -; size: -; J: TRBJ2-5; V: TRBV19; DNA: TGTGCCAGTAGTATCTCGGACCTACGGAAAGAGACCCAGTACTTC; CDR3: CASSISDLRKETQYF
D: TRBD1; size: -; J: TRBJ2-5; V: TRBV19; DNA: TGTGCCAGTAGTATAGAGACAGGGCACCAAGAGACCCAGTACTTC; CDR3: CASSIETGHQETQYF
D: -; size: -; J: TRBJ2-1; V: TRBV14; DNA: TGTGCCAGCAGCCAAGATTTCGGGGTGGGCTCCTACAATGAGCAGTTCTTC; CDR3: CASSQDFGVGSYNEQFF
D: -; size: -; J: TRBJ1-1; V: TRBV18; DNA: TGTGCCAGCTCACCAAACACAGGGCTCGCTGAAGCTTTCTTT; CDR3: CASSPNTGLAEAFF
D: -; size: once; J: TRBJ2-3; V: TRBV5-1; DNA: TGCGCCAGCAGCTTCGCGGGTAACACAGATACGCAGTATTTT; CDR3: CASSFAGNTDTQYF
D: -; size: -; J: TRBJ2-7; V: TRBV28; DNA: TGTGCCAGCAGTTTATTAATAGGGACATCCTACGAGCAGTACTTC; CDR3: CASSLLIGTSYEQYF
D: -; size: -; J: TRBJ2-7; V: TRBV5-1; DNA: TGCGCCAGCAGCCCAGGTGTCCACGAGCAGTACTTC; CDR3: CASSPGVHEQYF
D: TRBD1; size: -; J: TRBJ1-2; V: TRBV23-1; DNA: TGCGCCAGCAGTCAATCGGACAGGGGAACTAACTATGGCTACACCTTC; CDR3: CASSQSDRGTNYGYTF
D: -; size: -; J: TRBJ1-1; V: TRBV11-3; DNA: TGTGCCAGCAGCTTAGGCGGGGTGAACACTGAAGCTTTCTTT; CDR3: CASSLGGVNTEAFF
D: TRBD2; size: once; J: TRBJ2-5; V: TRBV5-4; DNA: TGTGCCAGCAGCTTGGCCGGGGACGCGGGAGGCCGGGGGGAGACCCAGTACTTC; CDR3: CASSLAGDAGGRGETQYF
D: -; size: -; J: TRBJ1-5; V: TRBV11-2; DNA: TGTGCCAGCAGCTTAGCGGGGAATAGGGGATACCAGCCCCAGCATTTT; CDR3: CASSLAGNRGYQPQHF
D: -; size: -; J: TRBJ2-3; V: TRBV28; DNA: TGTGCCAGCAGTTTAAGAGACACAGATACGCAGTATTTT; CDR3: CASSLRDTDTQYF
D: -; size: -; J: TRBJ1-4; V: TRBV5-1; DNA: TGCGCCAGCAGCGCCCGGGGAGGGGAGATTGAAAAACTGTTTTTT; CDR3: CASSARGGEIEKLFF
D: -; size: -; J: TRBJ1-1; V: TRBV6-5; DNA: TGTGCCAGCAGTTACTCGACGGGGAACACTGAAGCTTTCTTT; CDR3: CASSYSTGNTEAFF
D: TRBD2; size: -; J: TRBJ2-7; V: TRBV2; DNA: TGTGCCAGCCGGACTAGCGGGTTGTACGAGCAGTACTTC; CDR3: CASRTSGLYEQYF
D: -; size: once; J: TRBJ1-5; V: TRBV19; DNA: TGTGCCAGTACCTACAGGGTGGGGAATCAGCCCCAGCATTTT; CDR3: CASTYRVGNQPQHF
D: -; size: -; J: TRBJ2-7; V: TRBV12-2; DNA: TGTGCAAGTCGCCCCCAGGGTAGACGGGGGTACTTC; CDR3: CASRPQGRRGYF
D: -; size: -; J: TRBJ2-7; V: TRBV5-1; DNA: TGCGCCAGCAGCCAAGCCACCGGGACCTACGGATACGAGCAGTACTTC; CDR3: CASSQATGTYGYEQYF
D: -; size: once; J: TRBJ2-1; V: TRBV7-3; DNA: TGTGCCAGCAGCCCGCCCGATGGCGAGCAGTTCTTC; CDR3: CASSPPDGEQFF
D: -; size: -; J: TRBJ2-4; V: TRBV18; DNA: TGTGCCAGCTCACCCACAGCGCCCCTAGCGAATGTAGCCAAAAACATTCAGTACTTC; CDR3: CASSPTAPLANVAKNIQYF
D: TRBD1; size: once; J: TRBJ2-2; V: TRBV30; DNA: TGTGCCAATAGACGGACAGGGGTTTACGGGGAGCTGTTTTTT; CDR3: CANRRTGVYGELFF
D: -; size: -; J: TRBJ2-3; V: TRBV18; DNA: TGTGCCAGCTCACCAGAGGGATTAGCCCTGACGGATACGCAGTATTTT; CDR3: CASSPEGLALTDTQYF
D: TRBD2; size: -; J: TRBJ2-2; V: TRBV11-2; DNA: TGTGCCAGCAGCCATCTAGCGGGAGGGGCAACCGGGGAGCTGTTTTTT; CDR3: CASSHLAGGATGELFF
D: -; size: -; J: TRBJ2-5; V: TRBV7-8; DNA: TGTGCCAGCAGCTTAGCGTCTGAGACCCAGTACTTC; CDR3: CASSLASETQYF
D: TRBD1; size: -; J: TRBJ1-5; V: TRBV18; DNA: TGTGCCAGCTCACCCGACAGGGTAAGCAATCAGCCCCAGCATTTT; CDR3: CASSPDRVSNQPQHF
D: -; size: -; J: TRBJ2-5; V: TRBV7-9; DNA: TGTGCCAGCAACTTTCCGGGGCAGGACCAAGAGACCCAGTACTTC; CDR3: CASNFPGQDQETQYF
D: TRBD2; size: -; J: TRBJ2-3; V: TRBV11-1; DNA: TGTGCCAGCAGCCGGACTAGCGGGAGGGGTCGGGCAGATACGCAGTATTTT; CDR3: CASSRTSGRGRADTQYF
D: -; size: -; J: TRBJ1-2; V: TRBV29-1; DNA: TGCAGCGTTGAACCTCCGGGCATCTATGGCTACACCTTC; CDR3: CSVEPPGIYGYTF
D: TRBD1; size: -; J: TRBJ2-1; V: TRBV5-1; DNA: TGCGCCAGCAGCCCCCGGGACAGGGGGTGGAATGAGCAGTTCTTC; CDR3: CASSPRDRGWNEQFF
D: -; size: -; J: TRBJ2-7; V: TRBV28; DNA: TGTGCCAGCAGCATGGTGGGGGTTTCCTACGAGCAGTACTTC; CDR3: CASSMVGVSYEQYF